Following are 6 T cell receptor beta chains from one sample sequenced in a study of OX40 agonist ivuxolimab in advanced cancers. The library came from the immunoSEQ multiplex PCR assay. The immuneACCESS repertoire file appears here via TCRdb, limited to in-frame rearrangements. These files lack a portion of the clones; in checked studies, under half of the deficit traces to unresolved V genes, and the cause of the others is not known. The sample table contains approximately 41,000 clones; only one count was recorded for approximately 88% of them. Around 0.63% of the sample is in the top ten clones. The material sequenced was CD4+ or CD8+ T cells sorted from blood, taken in a trial of the OX40 agonist ivuxolimab. The receptors originated from an adult with an advanced solid tumor such as melanoma, head and neck, liver or kidney cancer.

This clone showed up just once. The V gene is TRBV7-2, the J gene TRBJ2-7, with TRBD2 matching over 7 bases. The CDR3 consists of 16 residues. Germline lookup yields CDR1 SGHTA and CDR2 FQGNSA. The J segment lost 0 bases and the V segment lost 5 bases, leaving 10 bases of the junction unmatched. The CDR3: CASSHQATSVSYEQYF. The CDR3 DNA sequence: TGTGCCAGCAGCCACCAGGCCACTAGCGTCTCCTACGAGCAGTACTTC.

This sequence joins TRBV7-2 and TRBJ2-3, with 9 bases identical to TRBD2. The CDR3 length is 16 residues. Unmatched junction bases numbered 9, after V lost 6 bases and J lost 2 bases. Germline lookup yields CDR1 SGHTA and CDR2 FQGNSA. In DNA, the CDR3 is TGTGCCAGCAGGAAACAAGCGGGGGGCTCCACAGATACGCAGTATTTT. The encoded protein is CASRKQAGGSTDTQYF.

This chain uses TRBV7-9 with TRBJ2-5; the D is unclear. V lost 5 bases and J 8 bases, leaving 15 bases between the germline ends. The CDR3 consists of 13 residues. Germline V gene sequence: CDR1 SEHNR, CDR2 FQNEAQ (reference sequence). This CDR3 is CASSGYRDRTQYF. The CDR3 bases are TGTGCCAGCAGCGGATACAGAGACCGAACCCAGTACTTC.

The V gene is TRBV4-1, the J gene TRBJ1-2; no clear D gene. V lost 1 base and J 2 bases, leaving 8 bases between the germline ends. Germline V gives CDR1 MGHRA, CDR2 YSYEKL. The CDR3 is 14 amino acids. In DNA form, the CDR3 reads TGCGCCAGCAGCCAAGTGGCAGCAAACTATGGCTACACCTTC. Translated: CASSQVAANYGYTF.

This chain joins TRBV6-1 and TRBJ2-5, with 8 bases lining up with TRBD1. Trimming cost V 5 bases and J 2 bases; bases outside gene matches: 1. The length of the CDR3 is 13 residues. Germline values: CDR1 MNHNS, CDR2 SASEGT. The CDR3 is CASSRDRQETQYF. The CDR3 region has the DNA TGTGCCAGCAGTAGGGACAGGCAAGAGACCCAGTACTTC.

The V and J genes are TRBV7-8 and TRBJ1-5; 8 bases match TRBD1. Germline CDR1 and CDR2: SGHVS and FQNEAQ. Trimming at V came to 3 bases and at J to 5 bases, leaving 3 bases not matched to a gene. The CDR3 extends over 14 amino acids. The CDR3 coding sequence is TGTGCCAGCAGCTTCTCGGACAGGGATCAGCCCCAGCATTTT. Protein sequence: CASSFSDRDQPQHF.